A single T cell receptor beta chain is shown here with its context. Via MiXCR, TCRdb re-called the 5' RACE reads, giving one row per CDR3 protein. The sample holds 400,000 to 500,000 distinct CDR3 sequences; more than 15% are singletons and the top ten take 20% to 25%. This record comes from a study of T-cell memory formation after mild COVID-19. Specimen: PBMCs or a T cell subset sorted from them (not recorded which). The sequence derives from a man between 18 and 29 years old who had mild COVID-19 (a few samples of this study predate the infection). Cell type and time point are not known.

Written as DNA, the CDR3 is TGCGCCAGCAGCTTCGGGACAGTTCCTACCGGGGAGCTGTTTTTT. It codes for CASSFGTVPTGELFF. The V and J genes are TRBV5-1 and TRBJ2-2; 7 bases align to TRBD1. V lost 2 bases, J lost 5 bases, and 6 bases stayed unmatched. Germline V CDR1 and CDR2: SGHRS, YFSETQ. This CDR3 has 15 amino acids.